The sequence of this T cell receptor (beta chain) was determined in a study of shared clonotypes between healthy human individuals. Study-wide context: Each donor's CD8 memory used one plate, CD8 naive two, each CD4 subset three. General study findings and limits: Approximately 5% was the fraction of naive CD4 clonotypes found shared across a few donors. Relative to memory subsets, naive subsets generally showed larger estimated richness.

The CDR3 extends over 15 amino acids. V was clipped by 0 bases and J by 2 bases, with 10 bases between them. CDR1 MNHEY and CDR2 SVGAGI come from the germline V gene. Turning to this clone: Its antigen is undetermined.

Only in-frame clones appear in the TCRdb table, and some are missing; sequencing was by immunoSEQ multiplex PCR. Among hundreds of thousands of clones listed, 90% to 96% were seen once. The chain uses TRBV6-5 and TRBJ1-1; no clear D gene. Sequenced: naive CD4+ T cells sorted from blood. Documented subset: CD45RA+ positively selected. The TCR originated in a woman aged 25 to 39 in good health. CDR3 loop: CASSYSWARNTEAFF. As DNA, the CDR3 is TGTGCCAGCAGTTACTCGTGGGCGAGAAACACTGAAGCTTTCTTT.